This entry is about one T cell receptor (beta chain). The sample comes from a study of T cell changes during pregnancy in multiple sclerosis. Losses at the gene ends were 5 bases for V and 6 bases for J; bases not matched to a gene: 15. Germline CDR1 is LGHNT and CDR2 is FRNRAP. CDR3 length equals 16 residues. Sequenced by immunoSEQ multiplex PCR; TCRdb stores in-frame clones only, minus some. The table records about 36,000 clones, 93% of them present only once. The receptor was isolated from a female donor with multiple sclerosis, enrolled in a pregnancy study. This chain links TRBV12-5 with TRBJ1-2, with 7 bases fitting TRBD1. This material consisted of CD4+ T cells from peripheral blood mononuclear cells, taken in the first trimester of pregnancy. The CDR3: CASGPGLPGRGNGYTF. CDR3 nucleotides: TGTGCTAGTGGTCCCGGCTTACCGGGCAGGGGGAATGGCTACACCTTC.